This entry concerns a single T cell receptor (beta chain). Through a sample-barcoded 5' primer and a J-beta primer mix, a second PCR was run for roughly 7 to 11 cycles. TCRdb re-called the 5' RACE reads with MiXCR, one entry per CDR3 protein. The sample comprises 1.5 million or so distinct CDR3 sequences, about 45% of which are singletons, and about 4.1% rests with the top ten. This sample was taken from a study of blood T cells in healthy people across ages. V was cut by 2 bases and J by 2 bases, with 13 bases left in between. This CDR3 is 14 amino acids long. Germline V gene sequence: CDR1 SQVTM, CDR2 ANQGSEA.

Sequencing used blood. The J gene is TRBJ2-7, the V gene TRBV29-1; D is possibly TRBD2 (5 bases). The sequence derives from a woman in her late teens or twenties in good health. The chain's CDR3 is CSVEHGSETYEQYF. CDR3 nucleotides: TGCAGCGTTGAACACGGTAGCGAGACCTACGAGCAGTACTTC.